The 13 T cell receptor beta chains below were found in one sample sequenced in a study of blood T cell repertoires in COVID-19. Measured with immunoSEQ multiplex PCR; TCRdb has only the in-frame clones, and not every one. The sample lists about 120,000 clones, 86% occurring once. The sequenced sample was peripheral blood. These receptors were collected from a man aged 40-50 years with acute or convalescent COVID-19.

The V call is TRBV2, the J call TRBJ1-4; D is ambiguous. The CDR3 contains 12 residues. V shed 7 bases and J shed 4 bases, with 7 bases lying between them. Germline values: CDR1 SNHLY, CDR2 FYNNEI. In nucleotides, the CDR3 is TGTGCCAGCACTCAGGTTAATGAAAAACTGTTTTTT. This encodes CASTQVNEKLFF.

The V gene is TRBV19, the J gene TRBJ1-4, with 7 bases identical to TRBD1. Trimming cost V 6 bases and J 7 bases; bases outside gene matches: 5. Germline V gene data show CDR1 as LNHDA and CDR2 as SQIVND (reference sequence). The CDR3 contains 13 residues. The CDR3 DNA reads TGTGCCAGTAGCCCGACAGGGCCTGAAAAACTGTTTTTT. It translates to CASSPTGPEKLFF.

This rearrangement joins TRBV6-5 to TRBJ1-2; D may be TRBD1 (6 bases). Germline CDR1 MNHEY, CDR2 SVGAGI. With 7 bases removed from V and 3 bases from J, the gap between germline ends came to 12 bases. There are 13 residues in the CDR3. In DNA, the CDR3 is TGTGCCAGCACTAAGGGGGAATACTATGGCTACACCTTC. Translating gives CASTKGEYYGYTF.

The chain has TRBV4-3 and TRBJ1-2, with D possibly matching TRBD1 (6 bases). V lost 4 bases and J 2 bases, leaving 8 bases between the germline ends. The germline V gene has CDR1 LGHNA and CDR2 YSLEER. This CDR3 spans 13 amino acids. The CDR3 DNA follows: TGCGCCAGCAGCCTAACAGGGAACTATGGCTACACCTTC. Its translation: CASSLTGNYGYTF.

The CDR3 DNA is TGTGCCAGCAGCTTAGCGGCGGGACCCTACGAGCAGTACTTC. It is translated as CASSLAAGPYEQYF. V gene TRBV7-8 combines with J gene TRBJ2-7; possibly TRBD2 for D (6 bases). Germline-derived CDR1 and CDR2 are SGHVS and FQNEAQ. V was trimmed by 0 bases and J by 2 bases, leaving 8 bases between them. CDR3 length equals 14 residues.

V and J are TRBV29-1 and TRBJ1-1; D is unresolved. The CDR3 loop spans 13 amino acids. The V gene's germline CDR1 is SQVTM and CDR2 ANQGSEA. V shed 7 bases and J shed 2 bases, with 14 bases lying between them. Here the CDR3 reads CSAGTGVNTEAFF. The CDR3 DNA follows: TGCAGCGCCGGAACCGGGGTAAACACTGAAGCTTTCTTT.

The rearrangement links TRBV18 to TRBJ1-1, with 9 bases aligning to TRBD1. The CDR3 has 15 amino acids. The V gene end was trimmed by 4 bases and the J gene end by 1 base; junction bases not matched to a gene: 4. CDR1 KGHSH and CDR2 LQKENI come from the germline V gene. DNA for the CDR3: TGTGCCAGCTCACTGCAACAGGGGGCGAACACTGAAGCTTTCTTT. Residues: CASSLQQGANTEAFF.

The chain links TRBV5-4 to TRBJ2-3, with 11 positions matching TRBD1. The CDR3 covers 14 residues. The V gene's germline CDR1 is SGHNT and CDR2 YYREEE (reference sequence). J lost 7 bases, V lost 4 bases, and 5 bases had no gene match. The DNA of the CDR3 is TGTGCCAGCAGCCCGGACAGGGGGCGAAATACGCAGTATTTT. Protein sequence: CASSPDRGRNTQYF.

Here the CDR3 reads CASSIDSGMGTDTQYF. CDR3 DNA: TGTGCCAGTAGTATCGATAGCGGTATGGGCACAGATACGCAGTATTTT. The chain links TRBV19 to TRBJ2-3; a possible D gene is TRBD2 (6 bases). This CDR3 comprises 16 residues. Per germline, CDR1 LNHDA and CDR2 SQIVND (reference sequence). Trimming took 3 bases from V and 1 from J, leaving 14 bases between them. The variable domain in full, with the rest retrieved from reference TRBV19 and TRBJ2-3, is DGGITQSPKYLFRKEGQNVTLSCEQNLNHDAMYWYRQDPGQGLRLIYYSQIVNDFQKGDIAEGYSVSREKKESFPLTVTSAQKNPTAFYLCASSIDSGMGTDTQYFGPGTRLTVL.

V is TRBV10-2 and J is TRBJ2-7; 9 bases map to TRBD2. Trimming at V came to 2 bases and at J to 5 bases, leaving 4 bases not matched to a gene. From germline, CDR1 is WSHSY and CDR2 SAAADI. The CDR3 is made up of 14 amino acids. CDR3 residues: CASSEVAGVHEQYF. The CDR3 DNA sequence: TGCGCCAGCAGTGAGGTAGCGGGAGTCCACGAGCAGTACTTC.

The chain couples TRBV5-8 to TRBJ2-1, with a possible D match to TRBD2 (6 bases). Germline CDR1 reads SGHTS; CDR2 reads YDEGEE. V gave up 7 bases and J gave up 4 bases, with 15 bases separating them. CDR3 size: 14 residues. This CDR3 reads CASRRHGGYNEQFF. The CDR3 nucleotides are TGTGCCAGCCGACGTCATGGGGGGTACAATGAGCAGTTCTTC.

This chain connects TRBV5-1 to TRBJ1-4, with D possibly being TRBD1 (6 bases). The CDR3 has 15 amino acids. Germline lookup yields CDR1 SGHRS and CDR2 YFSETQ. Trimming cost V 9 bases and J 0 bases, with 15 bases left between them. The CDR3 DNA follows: TGCGCCACTGCGACAGGTCCCTCAACTAATGAAAAACTGTTTTTT. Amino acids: CATATGPSTNEKLFF.

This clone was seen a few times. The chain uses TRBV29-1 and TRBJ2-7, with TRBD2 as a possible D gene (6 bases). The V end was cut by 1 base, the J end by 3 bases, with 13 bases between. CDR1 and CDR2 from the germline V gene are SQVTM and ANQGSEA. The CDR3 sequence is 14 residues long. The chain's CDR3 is CSVEGGTGSYEQYF. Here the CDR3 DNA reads TGCAGCGTTGAAGGGGGGACTGGGAGCTACGAGCAGTACTTC.